The 30 T cell receptor beta chains below come from one sample, sequenced in a study of read filtering for tumor transcriptome and immune sequencing. From 300 to 450 ng of RNA, a library with molecular barcoded alpha/delta and beta/gamma adaptors was made. Via MiXCR, TCRdb re-called the reads, giving one row per CDR3 protein. This sample has about 39,000 distinct CDR3 sequences, with 13% to 15% found just once. Sequencing was done on a sample of a population of CD138-negative cells sorted from bone marrow. Source of these receptors: a donor at least 40 years old with multiple myeloma.

This clonotype was counted many times. The gene calls are TRBV5-1 and TRBJ2-5; TRBD1 aligns across 7 bases. There are 14 residues in the CDR3. Trimming removed 4 bases from V and 6 bases from J; junction bases left unmatched: 9. Germline V gene sequence: CDR1 SGHRS, CDR2 YFSETQ. This CDR3 reads CASSPQTGQQTQYF. For the CDR3, the DNA is TGCGCCAGCAGCCCCCAGACAGGGCAGCAGACCCAGTACTTC.

This clonotype came up many times. The gene calls are TRBV29-1 and TRBJ2-3, with TRBD2 matching over 11 bases. Germline CDR1 and CDR2: SQVTM and ANQGSEA. Trimming removed 7 bases from V and 6 bases from J; junction bases left unmatched: 9. The length of the CDR3 is 14 residues. The CDR3: CSGGLAGGLDTQYF. For the CDR3, the DNA is TGCAGCGGCGGATTAGCGGGGGGGCTGGATACGCAGTATTTT.

This clonotype was recorded at least ten times. The chain has TRBV4-1 and TRBJ2-5; D is unclear. Trimming pared 3 bases from V and 0 bases from J, leaving 11 bases between. Germline CDR1 MGHRA, CDR2 YSYEKL. The CDR3 is 15 amino acids. For the CDR3, the DNA is TGCGCCAGCAGCCACCCCGGACGGTACCAAGAGACCCAGTACTTC. Encoded protein: CASSHPGRYQETQYF.

Ten or more counts support this clonotype. J is TRBJ1-1 and V is TRBV3-1, with D uncertain. V was shortened by 8 bases and J by 1 base, with 8 bases between the two germline ends. CDR1 is LGHDT and CDR2 is YNNKEL in the germline V gene (reference sequence). This CDR3 contains 12 residues. The CDR3 DNA follows: TGTGCCAGCGGGAGGGCGAACACTGAAGCTTTCTTT. Its protein product is CASGRANTEAFF. The full variable domain, completed using reference TRBV3-1 and TRBJ1-1, is DTAVSQTPKYLVTQMGNDKSIKCEQNLGHDTMYWYKQDSKKFLKIMFSYNNKELIINETVPNRFSPKSPDKAHLNLHINSLELGDSAVYFCASGRANTEAFFGQGTRLTVV.

This clonotype was seen ten or more times. The DNA of the CDR3 is TGTGCCAGTGCCCCGGCTAGCGGACACTCCTACAATGAGCAGTTCTTC. Residues: CASAPASGHSYNEQFF. This chain connects TRBV19 to TRBJ2-1; 7 bases line up with TRBD2. Germline CDR1 LNHDA, CDR2 SQIVND (reference sequence). With 8 bases clipped from V and 0 bases from J, the junction kept 10 bases outside the gene matches. The CDR3 covers 16 residues.

This clonotype came up many times. The chain is built from TRBV4-2 and TRBJ2-3, with 10 bases fitting TRBD2. V gave up 1 base and J gave up 3 bases; unmatched junction bases: 4. This CDR3 is built from 16 residues. Germline V gene sequence: CDR1 LGHNA, CDR2 YNFKEQ. This CDR3 is CASSQASGSSTDTQYF. In nucleotides, the CDR3 is TGTGCCAGCAGCCAAGCTAGCGGGAGTAGTACAGATACGCAGTATTTT.

This clonotype was detected many times. The rearrangement joins TRBV5-1 to TRBJ2-5; no clear D gene. Germline CDR1 reads SGHRS; CDR2 reads YFSETQ. The CDR3 has 13 amino acids. The V end lost 1 base, the J end lost 4 bases, and 8 bases lay between the germline ends. CDR3 DNA sequence: TGCGCCAGCAGCTTGTTCCTGAGAGAGACCCAGTACTTC. Translated: CASSLFLRETQYF.

This clonotype has a count of ten or more. This chain connects TRBV6-5 to TRBJ2-4, with D maybe TRBD1 (6 bases). V lost 5 bases to trimming and J lost 2 bases, with 16 bases between them. The CDR3 runs to 16 residues. Germline V gene lookup returns CDR1 MNHEY and CDR2 SVGAGI. In DNA form, the CDR3 reads TGTGCCAGCAGTAGGGACAACTCCGGGACCAAAAACATTCAGTACTTC. Translation: CASSRDNSGTKNIQYF.

The chain has TRBV29-1 and TRBJ2-3, with D hard to call. V lost 3 bases and J lost 2, with 9 bases in between. CDR1 is SQVTM and CDR2 is ANQGSEA in the germline V gene. The CDR3 consists of 13 residues. For the CDR3, the DNA is TGCAGCGTTGATCGGGCCTTCACAGATACGCAGTATTTT. This translates into CSVDRAFTDTQYF.

This clonotype was recorded at least ten times. The genes are TRBV7-8 and TRBJ2-1; D is perhaps TRBD2 (6 bases). The CDR3 spans 16 residues. The V gene's germline CDR1 is SGHVS and CDR2 FQNEAQ. The V end lost 6 bases, the J end lost 4 bases, and 19 bases lay between the germline ends. The CDR3 nucleotides read TGTGCCAGCAGTTCCAGTAGGGCGGGGAGGTACAATGAGCAGTTCTTC. Encoded protein: CASSSSRAGRYNEQFF.

This clonotype was seen a handful of times. V gene TRBV7-9 combines with J gene TRBJ2-1; 8 bases line up with TRBD1. Per the germline V gene, CDR1 is SEHNR and CDR2 is FQNEAQ (reference sequence). The CDR3 sequence is 13 residues long. V was clipped by 5 bases and J by 8 bases; unmatched bases: 5. The chain's CDR3 is CASSQKQGDEQFF. The CDR3, as DNA: TGTGCCAGCAGCCAGAAACAGGGGGATGAGCAGTTCTTC.

This clonotype was counted only a few times. The chain combines TRBV12-3 or TRBV12-4 with TRBJ1-1, with TRBD1 as a possible D gene (5 bases). This CDR3 comprises 10 residues. Trimming removed 4 bases at V and 13 bases at J, with 10 bases between. The CDR3 region is CASSSPGVFF. The CDR3 nucleotides are TGTGCCAGCAGTTCCCCGGGGGTTTTCTTT.

This clonotype was recorded at least ten times. The chain uses TRBV19 and TRBJ2-3; 8 nucleotides line up with TRBD1. Losses at the gene ends were 6 bases for V and 1 base for J; bases not matched to a gene: 6. Germline CDR1 is LNHDA and CDR2 is SQIVND (reference sequence). CDR3 length equals 15 residues. The CDR3 region is CASRARGQGTDTQYF. The CDR3 region has the DNA TGTGCCAGTAGAGCCCGGGGACAGGGCACAGATACGCAGTATTTT.

This clonotype was counted many times. The rearrangement joins TRBV20-1 to TRBJ1-5, with TRBD1 identical over 7 bases. V lost 5 bases, J lost 7 bases, and 5 bases stayed unmatched. CDR3 length: 12 residues. Looked up from germline, CDR1 is DFQATT and CDR2 is SNEGSKA (reference sequence). Here the CDR3 DNA reads TGCAGTGCTGAACAGGGGAACCAGCCCCAGCATTTT. Encoded protein: CSAEQGNQPQHF.

This clonotype was recorded at least ten times. The chain recombines TRBV29-1 with TRBJ2-5, with D unresolved. With 2 bases removed from V and 7 bases from J, the gap between germline ends came to 11 bases. Looked up from germline, CDR1 is SQVTM and CDR2 is ANQGSEA. The CDR3 spans 12 residues. The CDR3 is CSVEFGKWTQYF. CDR3 DNA: TGCAGCGTTGAATTTGGGAAATGGACCCAGTACTTC.

This clonotype came up many times. This chain links TRBV12-3 or TRBV12-4 with TRBJ2-2; tentatively, D is TRBD2 (5 bases). Trimming pared 3 bases from V and 1 base from J, leaving 9 bases between. The CDR3 totals 15 residues. The CDR3 nucleotides read TGTGCCAGCAGTTTTCAGGCGGGGAACACCGGGGAGCTGTTTTTT. Translation: CASSFQAGNTGELFF.

This clonotype was detected ten times or more. The rearrangement joins TRBV18 to TRBJ2-7; no reliable D call. V was shortened by 6 bases and J by 0 bases, with 6 bases between the two germline ends. CDR3 length equals 12 residues. The V gene's germline CDR1 is KGHSH and CDR2 LQKENI. The CDR3 here is CASSYLSYEQYF. In nucleotides, the CDR3 is TGTGCCAGCTCTTATCTCTCCTACGAGCAGTACTTC.

This clonotype appeared many times. This chain joins TRBV20-1 and TRBJ2-5; the match to TRBD1 covers 7 bases. The CDR3 is 14 amino acids. Looked up from germline, CDR1 is DFQATT and CDR2 is SNEGSKA (reference sequence). The V and J ends lost 2 bases and 4 bases, in that order; junction bases with no gene match: 7. DNA for the CDR3: TGCAGTGCTAGACGGACAGGCCTTCGAGAGACCCAGTACTTC. As protein: CSARRTGLRETQYF.

This clonotype was picked up many times. The rearrangement uses TRBV7-8 and TRBJ2-2; 13 nucleotides align to TRBD2. Trimming removed 5 bases from V and 6 bases from J; junction bases left unmatched: 3. The CDR3 has 15 residues. CDR1 is SGHVS and CDR2 is FQNEAQ in the germline V gene. The CDR3 reads CASSLTSGGAGELFF. The CDR3 region has the DNA TGTGCCAGCAGCCTTACTAGCGGGGGGGCCGGGGAGCTGTTTTTT.

The sample holds a few counts of this clonotype. The CDR3 DNA follows: TGCGCCAGCAGCTTGGGAGGGTTTGGCACTGAAGCTTTCTTT. As protein: CASSLGGFGTEAFF. The rearrangement joins TRBV5-1 to TRBJ1-1, with D unclear. The CDR3 runs to 14 residues. Germline CDR1 and CDR2: SGHRS and YFSETQ. V was pared by 0 bases and J by 4 bases, with 10 bases between.

This clonotype was seen ten or more times. The chain couples TRBV12-3 or TRBV12-4 to TRBJ1-5; no clear D gene. The V end lost 6 bases, the J end lost 1 base, and 13 bases lay between the germline ends. The CDR3 is made up of 15 amino acids. CDR3 sequence: CASSSLDRSNQPQHF. CDR3 sequence (DNA): TGTGCCAGCAGCTCACTTGATAGGAGCAATCAGCCCCAGCATTTT.

By share, this clonotype ranks as medium-sized. This sequence joins TRBV6-2 or TRBV6-3 and TRBJ2-1, with 16 nucleotides matching TRBD2. V shed 5 bases and J 6 bases; nucleotides not matched to a gene: 16. The CDR3 runs 20 residues. CDR1 and CDR2 from the germline V gene are MNHEY and SVGEGT. The CDR3 sequence is CASSEADGTSGRAPSNEQFF. CDR3 bases: TGTGCCAGCAGTGAAGCCGACGGGACTAGCGGGAGGGCCCCTAGCAATGAGCAGTTCTTC.

This clonotype was counted at least ten times. V gene TRBV29-1 combines with J gene TRBJ1-1, with a tentative D call TRBD1 (6 bases). The CDR3 totals 16 residues. The V and J ends lost 6 bases and 2 bases respectively, with 22 bases between them. From germline, CDR1 is SQVTM and CDR2 ANQGSEA. The CDR3 reads CSVSRRLGQRNTEAFF. The CDR3 bases are TGCAGCGTATCTAGACGTTTAGGACAGCGAAACACTGAAGCTTTCTTT.

This clonotype was found many times. The rearrangement uses TRBV4-1 and TRBJ1-4, with a tentative D call TRBD1 (5 bases). V was clipped by 4 bases and J by 8 bases, with 17 bases between them. Germline V gene sequence: CDR1 MGHRA, CDR2 YSYEKL. This CDR3 has 15 amino acids. CDR3 loop: CASSLTGTSREKLFF. CDR3 DNA: TGCGCCAGCAGCCTGACCGGGACGTCTCGCGAAAAACTGTTTTTT.

This clonotype was found many times. The rearrangement uses TRBV19 and TRBJ2-2; 7 bases fit TRBD1. Germline trimming cut 3 bases from V and 1 base from J; bases unmatched to any gene: 2. The CDR3 contains 15 residues. The germline V gene encodes CDR1 LNHDA and CDR2 SQIVND (reference sequence). For the CDR3, the DNA is TGTGCCAGTAGTATGAGACAGGGGAACACCGGGGAGCTGTTTTTT. This sequence encodes CASSMRQGNTGELFF.

This clonotype was counted ten times or more. The chain's CDR3 is CASSLDSLTYNEQFF. Here the CDR3 DNA reads TGTGCCAGCAGTTTAGACAGCCTCACCTACAATGAGCAGTTCTTC. The chain is built from TRBV12-3 or TRBV12-4 and TRBJ2-1; the D is unclear. V lost 1 base and J 2 bases, leaving 9 bases between the germline ends. CDR3 length: 15 residues.

Ten or more counts support this clonotype. V usage is TRBV11-2 and J usage is TRBJ1-4; D not resolved. The germline V and J ends were trimmed by 5 bases and 0 bases, with 10 bases remaining between them. The CDR3 sequence is 15 residues long. Germline values: CDR1 SGHAT, CDR2 FQNNGV. CDR3 region: CASSLRGATNEKLFF. The CDR3 DNA reads TGTGCCAGCAGCCTACGCGGAGCAACTAATGAAAAACTGTTTTTT. Looking up the rest from reference TRBV11-2 and TRBJ1-4 gives the full variable domain: EAGVAQSPRYKIIEKRQSVAFWCNPISGHATLYWYQQILGQGPKLLIQFQNNGVVDDSQLPKDRFSAERLKGVDSTLKIQPAKLEDSAVYLCASSLRGATNEKLFFGSGTQLSVL.

Many counts were recorded for this clonotype. V is TRBV5-6 and J is TRBJ2-7; tentative D call: TRBD2 (5 bases). Between the trimmed V and J ends, which lost 0 bases and 7 bases, there was a span of 11 bases. The CDR3 is 13 amino acids. Germline V gene lookup returns CDR1 SGHDT and CDR2 YYEEEE. The CDR3 loop reads CASSLGQPGEQYF. The CDR3 DNA reads TGTGCCAGCAGCTTGGGGCAACCGGGAGAGCAGTACTTC.

This clonotype came up a few times. The chain employs TRBV9 and TRBJ2-1, with TRBD2 matching over 8 bases. V dropped 0 bases and J dropped 0; count of bases not matched to a gene: 8. The length of the CDR3 is 18 residues. Germline V gives CDR1 SGDLS, CDR2 YYNGEE. CDR3 residues: CASSVDLTSGYSYNEQFF. DNA for the CDR3: TGTGCCAGCAGCGTAGATTTAACTAGCGGCTACTCCTACAATGAGCAGTTCTTC.

This clonotype was observed at least ten times. The rearrangement joins TRBV28 to TRBJ2-7; 7 bases line up with TRBD1. The germline gives CDR1 MDHEN, CDR2 SYDVKM. Unmatched junction bases numbered 15, after V lost 5 bases and J lost 2 bases. The CDR3 is 17 residues long. CDR3 bases: TGTGCCAGCAGTCCCCCTCTTAGGACAGGTCCCCCCTACGAGCAGTACTTC. The encoded protein is CASSPPLRTGPPYEQYF.